One and the same sample provided the 27 T cell receptor beta chains below, sequenced in a study of CD8+ T cells in alopecia areata. Treatment given: oral pan-JAK inhibitor, 5-10 mg twice daily. RNA was extracted and reverse transcribed into cDNA as the sequencing template. The data were produced by immunoSEQ multiplex PCR, yet TCRdb's version contains in-frame clones alone and is incomplete. The data hold 250,000 to 350,000 clones, with around 64% observed a single time. Sample: CD4+ T cells sorted from blood, taken around week 54, from a patient treated with tofacitinib. All receptors come from a human donor with alopecia areata.

This chain connects TRBV7-3 to TRBJ2-7; 10 bases fit TRBD1. Germline assignment: CDR1 SGHTA and CDR2 FQGTGA. After removal of 2 bases from V and 3 bases from J, the junction contained 4 bases not matched to a gene. This CDR3 is 15 amino acids long. The CDR3 spells CASSLGTGADYEQYF. In DNA form, the CDR3 reads TGTGCCAGCAGCTTAGGGACAGGGGCCGACTACGAGCAGTACTTC.

This rearrangement joins TRBV9 to TRBJ1-2; 8 nucleotides align to TRBD1. Trimming at V came to 4 bases and at J to 4 bases, leaving 6 bases not matched to a gene. Germline CDR1 is SGDLS and CDR2 is YYNGEE. The CDR3 sequence is 14 residues long. The CDR3 region is CASSPRGQAYGYTF. The DNA for the CDR3 is TGTGCCAGCAGCCCACGGGGACAGGCCTATGGCTACACCTTC. The complete variable domain, with remaining parts taken from reference TRBV9 and TRBJ1-2, reads DSGVTQTPKHLITATGQRVTLRCSPRSGDLSVYWYQQSLDQGLQFLIQYYNGEERAKGNILERFSAQQFPDLHSELNLSSLELGDSALYFCASSPRGQAYGYTFGSGTRLTVV.

V usage is TRBV2 and J usage is TRBJ2-4, with 7 positions matching TRBD1. This CDR3 has 14 amino acids. V shed 8 bases and J 15 bases; nucleotides not matched to a gene: 19. The germline gives CDR1 SNHLY, CDR2 FYNNEI. The CDR3 region is CASLRDSRVGITYF. For the CDR3, the DNA is TGTGCCAGCCTTCGGGACAGCCGAGTGGGTATCACGTACTTC.

This chain joins TRBV29-1 and TRBJ2-5; weak D call: TRBD1 (6 bases). V was pared by 4 bases and J by 1 base, with 19 bases between. The V gene's germline CDR1 is SQVTM and CDR2 ANQGSEA. This CDR3 has 16 residues. CDR3 nucleotide sequence: TGCAGCGTTGCCCGCGTCCAGGGGACCATCCAAGAGACCCAGTACTTC. Amino acid sequence: CSVARVQGTIQETQYF.

This clone was observed a handful of times. The chain recombines TRBV15 with TRBJ2-5, with 11 positions matching TRBD2. The CDR3 runs 13 residues. CDR1 and CDR2 (germline): LNHNV, YYDKDF (reference sequence). J gave up 8 bases and V 2 bases, and 1 base lay outside the gene matches. The CDR3 reads CATSRTSGGTQYF. Here the CDR3 DNA reads TGTGCCACCAGCAGAACTAGCGGGGGTACCCAGTACTTC.

J is TRBJ2-5 and V is TRBV6-5; TRBD1 matches at 8 bases. Losses at the gene ends were 6 bases for V and 6 bases for J; bases not matched to a gene: 6. The germline gives CDR1 MNHEY, CDR2 SVGAGI. CDR3 length: 13 amino acids. CDR3 coding DNA: TGTGCCAGCAGACCACAGGGGGAAAAGACCCAGTACTTC. Protein product: CASRPQGEKTQYF.

The gene calls are TRBV30 and TRBJ2-7; tentative D call: TRBD2 (5 bases). CDR3 length: 14 residues. Germline CDR1 GTSNPN, CDR2 SVGIG (reference sequence). V was trimmed by 0 bases and J by 7 bases, leaving 16 bases between them. CDR3 residues: CAWSVFSEAGEQYF. The CDR3 region has the DNA TGTGCCTGGAGTGTATTTTCTGAGGCGGGTGAGCAGTACTTC.

This clone was seen a handful of times. The chain joins TRBV29-1 to TRBJ2-1, with 7 bases that match TRBD2. Looked up from germline, CDR1 is SQVTM and CDR2 is ANQGSEA. V lost 8 bases to trimming and J lost 2 bases; unmatched junction nucleotides: 3. The CDR3 is 12 amino acids. For the CDR3, the DNA is TGCAGCTTGGCGGGGGCCTACAATGAGCAGTTCTTC. It encodes CSLAGAYNEQFF.

V and J are TRBV2 and TRBJ1-1; the D gene is possibly TRBD1 (6 bases). Germline V gene lookup returns CDR1 SNHLY and CDR2 FYNNEI. The CDR3 has 12 amino acids. V dropped 8 bases and J dropped 5 bases, with 12 bases sitting between them. CDR3 region: CASQDSGTEAFF. In DNA form, the CDR3 reads TGTGCCAGCCAGGACAGCGGGACTGAAGCTTTCTTT.

In this sample, this clone turned up a few times. The CDR3 sequence is CASSPYPSGAIAQYF. The CDR3 DNA is TGTGCCAGCAGCCCTTATCCTAGCGGCGCCATCGCGCAGTATTTT. V gene TRBV4-2 combines with J gene TRBJ2-3; TRBD2 matches 7 bases. The CDR3 has 15 amino acids. The V gene's germline CDR1 is LGHNA and CDR2 YNFKEQ. J lost 10 bases, V lost 4 bases, and 14 bases had no gene match.

A word on this clone: Other DNA sequences from this sample encode an identical CDR3 as well. The chain uses TRBV9 and TRBJ1-5; D gene unclear. V shed 0 bases and J shed 2 bases, with 6 bases lying between them. This CDR3 spans 14 amino acids. From germline, CDR1 is SGDLS and CDR2 YYNGEE. This chain's CDR3 is CASSVGGGNQPQHF. The CDR3 DNA is TGTGCCAGCAGCGTAGGGGGAGGCAATCAGCCCCAGCATTTT.

This rearrangement joins TRBV7-2 to TRBJ2-4; the D is unclear. Per the germline V gene, CDR1 is SGHTA and CDR2 is FQGNSA. V lost 5 bases to trimming and J lost 2 bases, with 13 bases between them. This CDR3 has 15 residues. DNA for the CDR3: TGTGCCAGCAGCCCAGACGCCTTCTCCAAAAACATTCAGTACTTC. As protein: CASSPDAFSKNIQYF.

The chain joins TRBV11-2 to TRBJ2-7; the D gene is possibly TRBD2 (6 bases). V was cut by 0 bases and J by 0 bases, with 12 bases left in between. The CDR3 runs to 16 residues. The V gene's germline CDR1 is SGHAT and CDR2 FQNNGV. CDR3 region: CASSLDPQTSSYEQYF. Written as DNA, the CDR3 is TGTGCCAGCAGCTTAGATCCCCAGACTAGCTCCTACGAGCAGTACTTC.

This clone was found a few times. The chain has TRBV4-2 and TRBJ2-4, with TRBD1 identical over 9 bases. Germline V gene lookup returns CDR1 LGHNA and CDR2 YNFKEQ. The CDR3 contains 13 residues. Germline trimming cut 4 bases from V and 10 bases from J; bases unmatched to any gene: 5. The CDR3 is CASSPQGARIQYF. DNA for the CDR3: TGTGCCAGCAGCCCACAGGGGGCAAGGATTCAGTACTTC.

The chain carries TRBV29-1 and TRBJ2-3; D tentatively reads TRBD1 or TRBD2 (6 bases each). Trimming took off 6 bases at V and 4 bases at J, with 14 bases between the two ends. From germline, CDR1 is SQVTM and CDR2 ANQGSEA. The CDR3 has 13 amino acids. The chain's CDR3 is CSVQTGGADTQYF. DNA for the CDR3: TGCAGCGTACAAACCGGGGGCGCAGATACGCAGTATTTT.

This chain uses TRBV6-1 with TRBJ1-4; D may be TRBD1 (5 bases). The CDR3 consists of 16 residues. Per the germline V gene, CDR1 is MNHNS and CDR2 is SASEGT. V lost 1 base, J lost 8 bases, and 17 bases lay in between. CDR3 sequence reads: CASSEGVGRWEEKLFF. Written as DNA, the CDR3 is TGTGCCAGCAGTGAAGGAGTGGGACGGTGGGAAGAAAAACTGTTTTTT.

The V call is TRBV30, the J call TRBJ2-3; D is ambiguous. Trimming removed 2 bases from V and 4 bases from J, with 10 bases in between. The germline gives CDR1 GTSNPN, CDR2 SVGIG (reference sequence). The CDR3 is made up of 13 amino acids. The CDR3 region has the DNA TGTGCCTGGAGTAACGGTGGTGCAGATACGCAGTATTTT. Its protein is CAWSNGGADTQYF. The variable domain in full, completed from reference TRBV30 and TRBJ2-3, reads SQTIHQWPATLVQPVGSPLSLECTVEGTSNPNLYWYRQAAGRGLQLLFYSVGIGQISSEVPQNLSASRPQDRQFILSSKKLLLSDSGFYLCAWSNGGADTQYFGPGTRLTVL.

This clone is a singleton in its sample. The chain uses TRBV9 and TRBJ2-7; tentative D call: TRBD1 (7 bases). Trimming pared 2 bases from V and 1 base from J, leaving 10 bases between. Germline V gene lookup returns CDR1 SGDLS and CDR2 YYNGEE. This CDR3 is 14 amino acids long. DNA of the CDR3: TGTGCCAGCAGCGTGACAGGGAGGTCCTACGAGCAGTACTTC. Its translation is CASSVTGRSYEQYF.

As to this clone: Other DNA sequences within the sample encode an identical CDR3. V usage is TRBV27 and J usage is TRBJ2-7; D is perhaps TRBD1 (6 bases). CDR3 length equals 14 residues. Trimming stripped 3 bases from V and 2 bases from J, with 11 bases between. Germline V CDR1 and CDR2: MNHEY, SMNVEV (reference sequence). In nucleotides, the CDR3 is TGTGCCAGCAGTTTGAGCAGGGGAGCCTACGAGCAGTACTTC. Its translation: CASSLSRGAYEQYF.

The gene calls are TRBV12-5 and TRBJ1-5; TRBD1 matches 10 bases. V dropped 5 bases and J dropped 7; count of bases not matched to a gene: 5. The CDR3 spans 14 residues. In germline, CDR1 is LGHNT, CDR2 FRNRAP. CDR3 in amino acids: CASGPGQGWQPQHF. The CDR3 bases are TGTGCTAGTGGTCCGGGACAGGGGTGGCAGCCCCAGCATTTT.

The chain is built from TRBV29-1 and TRBJ2-3; D is perhaps TRBD1 (6 bases). Germline CDR1 and CDR2: SQVTM and ANQGSEA. V lost 2 bases to trimming and J lost 2 bases, with 8 bases between them. The CDR3 runs 13 residues. CDR3 sequence (DNA): TGCAGCGTTGAACAGGGGAACACAGATACGCAGTATTTT. Encoded protein: CSVEQGNTDTQYF.

A few counts support this clone. The rearrangement links TRBV29-1 to TRBJ2-1, with D possibly matching TRBD1 (6 bases). Germline V lookup: CDR1 SQVTM, CDR2 ANQGSEA. Trimming pared 6 bases from V and 10 bases from J, leaving 22 bases between. The CDR3 totals 14 residues. In nucleotides, the CDR3 is TGCAGCGTCTACGAGACAGGCCCTCCTAGGGAGCAGTTCTTC. Amino acids: CSVYETGPPREQFF.

About this clone: The junction and the germline gene differ at one end; a read error may be behind it. This chain joins TRBV2 and TRBJ2-1, with D maybe TRBD2 (5 bases). Germline CDR1 reads SNHLY; CDR2 reads FYNNEI. CDR3 length: 12 residues. The CDR3 nucleotides read TGTGCCAGCAACGCCGGGGAGCTCCCGCACGTCTTC. Its protein is CASNAGELPHVF.

V gene TRBV7-3 combines with J gene TRBJ1-1; D not resolved. The length of the CDR3 is 13 residues. Trimming took 0 bases from V and 1 from J, leaving 3 bases between them. The V gene's germline CDR1 is SGHTA and CDR2 FQGTGA. CDR3 sequence (DNA): TGTGCCAGCAGCTTAACAGGGAACACTGAAGCTTTCTTT. Translation: CASSLTGNTEAFF. The full variable domain, its missing parts supplied by reference TRBV7-3 and TRBJ1-1, is GAGVSQTPSNKVTEKGKYVELRCDPISGHTALYWYRQSLGQGPEFLIYFQGTGAADDSGLPNDRFFAVRPEGSVSTLKIQRTERGDSAVYLCASSLTGNTEAFFGQGTRLTVV.

This clone was observed a few times. The rearrangement links TRBV7-2 to TRBJ2-3; D might be TRBD2 (6 bases). This CDR3 comprises 14 residues. CDR1 and CDR2 from the germline V gene are SGHTA and FQGNSA. Trimming shortened V by 5 bases and J by 4 bases, and 13 bases separated the two germline ends. CDR3 protein: CASSRGYRADTQYF. The DNA of the CDR3 is TGTGCCAGCAGCCGGGGGTACCGGGCAGATACGCAGTATTTT.

The chain links TRBV5-6 to TRBJ2-2; D perhaps matches TRBD2 (6 bases). Germline CDR1 reads SGHDT; CDR2 reads YYEEEE. The length of the CDR3 is 14 residues. V lost 6 bases to trimming and J lost 7 bases, with 16 bases between them. The CDR3 protein is CASTIPGGGGELFF. CDR3 sequence (DNA): TGTGCCAGCACCATCCCCGGGGGAGGCGGGGAGCTGTTTTTT.

This clone was counted only a few times. The chain couples TRBV28 to TRBJ1-6; 7 bases align to TRBD1. CDR1 MDHEN and CDR2 SYDVKM come from the germline V gene. V lost 10 bases and J lost 8; bases outside the gene matches: 11. This CDR3 contains 14 residues. The CDR3 DNA follows: TGTGCCACCTTCCGTCCGGGACAGTATTCACCCCTCCACTTT. This encodes CATFRPGQYSPLHF.